This TCR beta chain was recorded in a study of blood T cell repertoires in COVID-19. On the study more broadly: Donors in the United States, Italy and Spain gave samples during acute or convalescent COVID-19. Nucleic acid was either cDNA or gDNA, and it came from T cells, B-cell-depleted T cells, or PBMCs.

Seattle patient enrollment occurred during active infection, with longitudinal follow-up thereafter. With 3 bases removed from V and 1 base from J, the gap between germline ends came to 13 bases. CDR1 ENHRY and CDR2 SYGVKD come from the germline V gene. CDR3 size: 15 residues. As originally analysed: Nucleated cell counts were estimated from reference gene primer amplification. Clones were sequenced by immunoSEQ multiplex PCR, and TCRdb holds only the in-frame ones, with some missing. The D gene and trimming were derived from the DNA, and the V and J assignments and clone size from that table. The sample yields some 350,000 clones, more than 75% seen once.

Material: peripheral blood. The chain uses TRBV10-3 and TRBJ2-7, with D possibly TRBD1 on 5 matching bases. This sequence was found in a woman between 45 and 60 years old with COVID-19, enrolled during active disease. The CDR3 sequence is CAISDQAGPSYEQYF. The CDR3 coding sequence is TGTGCCATCAGTGATCAGGCAGGGCCTTCCTACGAGCAGTACTTC.